The 9 T cell receptor beta chains listed next were all sequenced from one sample in a study of cytomegalovirus exposure and HLA in healthy donors. This PCR relied on a set of 60 Vbeta primers and 13 Jbeta primers. Only in-frame clones appear in the TCRdb table, and some are missing; sequencing was by immunoSEQ multiplex PCR. The data hold around 140,000 clones, with roughly 79% observed a single time. Material for sequencing was PBMCs. These receptors all stem from a woman aged 60-70 years in good health and CMV-seropositive.

J is TRBJ2-5 and V is TRBV27; no clear D gene. The germline gives CDR1 MNHEY, CDR2 SMNVEV (reference sequence). V lost 4 bases, J lost 4 bases, and 10 bases lay in between. The CDR3 has 13 amino acids. DNA of the CDR3: TGTGCCAGCAGTTCGCCCTTGGCAGAGACCCAGTACTTC. Amino acid sequence: CASSSPLAETQYF.

The chain joins TRBV28 to TRBJ2-7, with 7 bases identical to TRBD1. Germline values: CDR1 MDHEN, CDR2 SYDVKM. The length of the CDR3 is 20 residues. With 4 bases clipped from V and 0 bases from J, the junction kept 21 bases outside the gene matches. This chain's CDR3 is CASSSDRVLGITQLSYEQYF. CDR3 DNA sequence: TGTGCCAGCAGTTCCGACAGGGTTTTAGGAATAACTCAACTCTCCTACGAGCAGTACTTC.

This clone was seen more than once but under ten times. The CDR3: CAINNPGDSREQYF. Here the CDR3 DNA reads TGTGCCATCAACAACCCCGGAGATTCCCGGGAGCAGTACTTC. The chain uses TRBV10-3 and TRBJ2-7, with D unresolved. This CDR3 region has 14 residues. Germline CDR1 ENHRY, CDR2 SYGVKD. V lost 7 bases, J lost 7 bases, and 20 bases lay in between.

CDR3 residues: CASTSTGTDFDEQYF. The CDR3 DNA follows: TGTGCCAGCACCAGCACCGGGACAGACTTCGATGAGCAGTACTTC. The J gene is TRBJ2-5, the V gene TRBV6-5, with TRBD1 matching over 7 bases. CDR1 and CDR2 (germline): MNHEY, SVGAGI. The trim removed 7 bases at V and 11 bases at J, leaving 19 bases unmatched. This CDR3 is built from 15 residues.

The CDR3 nucleotides read TGTGCCAGCAGCTTATTAGGCGGGGAGAGTGAAAAACTGTTTTTT. Translating gives CASSLLGGESEKLFF. V usage is TRBV7-9 and J usage is TRBJ1-4; no reliable D call. Germline V gene sequence: CDR1 SEHNR, CDR2 FQNEAQ (reference sequence). V lost 2 bases to trimming and J lost 7 bases, with 14 bases between them. This CDR3 region has 15 residues.

V and J are TRBV7-2 and TRBJ1-1; TRBD1 agrees at 8 bases. Germline assignment: CDR1 SGHTA and CDR2 FQGNSA. After removal of 9 bases from V and 1 base from J, the junction contained 10 bases not matched to a gene. The CDR3 spans 15 residues. CDR3 bases: TGTGCCAGTTCAATGACAGGGGACCAGAACACTGAAGCTTTCTTT. Translating gives CASSMTGDQNTEAFF.

The V gene is TRBV7-2, the J gene TRBJ2-3; 9 bases agree with TRBD2. The CDR3 length is 15 residues. Looked up from germline, CDR1 is SGHTA and CDR2 is FQGNSA. The ends lost 4 bases at V and 6 bases at J; junction bases unmatched: 8. The CDR3 DNA is TGTGCCAGCAGCTCCAGGACTAGCGCTAGGGATACGCAGTATTTT. Translated: CASSSRTSARDTQYF.

The chain couples TRBV15 to TRBJ2-1, with TRBD2 identical over 7 bases. Losses at the gene ends were 1 base for V and 7 bases for J; bases not matched to a gene: 4. This CDR3 is built from 14 residues. Germline V lookup: CDR1 LNHNV, CDR2 YYDKDF (reference sequence). CDR3 DNA: TGTGCCACCAGCAGAGGAGGGGAGGGGAATGAGCAGTTCTTC. Translated: CATSRGGEGNEQFF.

The V and J genes are TRBV5-1 and TRBJ2-1, with TRBD1 matching over 9 bases. Losses at the gene ends were 5 bases for V and 12 bases for J; bases not matched to a gene: 6. Per the germline V gene, CDR1 is SGHRS and CDR2 is YFSETQ. The CDR3 covers 12 residues. The CDR3 nucleotides read TGCGCCAGCAGATGGACAGGGGTACTGCAGTTCTTC. Encoded protein: CASRWTGVLQFF.